What follows is one TCR beta chain and its context. The CDR3 extends over 18 amino acids. Trimming stripped 4 bases from V and 0 bases from J, with 20 bases between. Germline V gene sequence: CDR1 SGDLS, CDR2 YYNGEE. The record originates from a study of OX40 agonist ivuxolimab in advanced cancers. Study-level information: Clinicians treated patients with ivuxolimab, an agonistic anti-OX40 (CD134) antibody. In three patients, partial responses were observed, one with hepatocellular carcinoma and two with cutaneous melanoma. Intravenous ivuxolimab at 0.01 to 10 mg/kg was given to patients every 2 weeks.

Clones were sequenced by immunoSEQ multiplex PCR, and TCRdb holds only the in-frame ones, with some missing. Of about 88,000 clones in the sample, around 83% are singletons; the top ten hold 0.2% to 0.25%. Blood was sampled at baseline, cycle 4 day 1, and cycle 7 day 1. The sequence was obtained from an adult with an advanced solid tumor such as melanoma, head and neck, liver or kidney cancer. The V call is TRBV9, the J call TRBJ2-1; possibly TRBD1 or TRBD2 for D (6 bases each). Source: CD4+ or CD8+ T cells sorted from blood, taken in a trial of the OX40 agonist ivuxolimab. Here the CDR3 DNA reads TGTGCCAGCAGCCCCGGGTGGGGAACGGGGGCCTCCTACAATGAGCAGTTCTTC. Protein sequence: CASSPGWGTGASYNEQFF.